The T cell receptor (beta chain) under discussion was sequenced for a study of blood T cell repertoires in COVID-19. The table came from immunoSEQ multiplex PCR; TCRdb's copy has only in-frame clones and leaves some out. This table has about 59,000 clones, more than 75% appearing once. The V and J ends lost 3 bases and 3 bases, in that order; junction bases with no gene match: 6. CDR1 is SGHDN and CDR2 is FVKESK in the germline V gene. This CDR3 region has 15 residues. The sequencing sample was made of peripheral blood. The receptor was isolated from a man older than 75 with acute or convalescent COVID-19. V gene TRBV14 combines with J gene TRBJ2-3; 7 positions agree with TRBD2. CDR3 in DNA: TGTGCCAGCAGCCAGCAGCTCGGGGGGACAGATACGCAGTATTTT. It is translated as CASSQQLGGTDTQYF.